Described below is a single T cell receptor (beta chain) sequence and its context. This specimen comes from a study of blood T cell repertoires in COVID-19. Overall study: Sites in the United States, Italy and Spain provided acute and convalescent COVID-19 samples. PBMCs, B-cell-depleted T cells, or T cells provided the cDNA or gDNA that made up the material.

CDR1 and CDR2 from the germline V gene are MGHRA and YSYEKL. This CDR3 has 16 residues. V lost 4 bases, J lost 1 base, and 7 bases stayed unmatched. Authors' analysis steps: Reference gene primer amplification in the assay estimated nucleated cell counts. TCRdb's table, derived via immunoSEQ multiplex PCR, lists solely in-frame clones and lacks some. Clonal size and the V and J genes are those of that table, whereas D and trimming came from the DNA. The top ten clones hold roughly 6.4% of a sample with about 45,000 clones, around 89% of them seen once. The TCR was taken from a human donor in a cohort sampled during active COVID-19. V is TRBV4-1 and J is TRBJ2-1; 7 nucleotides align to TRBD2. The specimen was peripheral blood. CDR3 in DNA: TGCGCCAGCAGCCGATCGGGGGGATGGTCCTACAATGAGCAGTTCTTC. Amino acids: CASSRSGGWSYNEQFF.